This is a list of T cell receptor beta chains from one sample in a study of cytomegalovirus exposure and HLA in healthy donors. Only in-frame clones appear in the TCRdb table, and some are missing; sequencing was by immunoSEQ multiplex PCR. This repertoire shows tens of thousands of clones, around 84% found once; its top ten account for almost 4.5%. Material: PBMCs. The receptors were sampled from a man between 40 and 49 years old in good health and CMV-seronegative. CDR3s include the opening cysteine and the closing phenylalanine or tryptophan. Each record gives: D gene, J gene, clone size, V gene, CDR3 DNA, CDR3 protein. A D gene is named only where the DNA matches it firmly. Clone sizes are given selectively: once, few, many, or a class where the clone is expanded.

NA | TRBJ2-7 | NA | TRBV30 | TGTGCCTGGAGTCGAGGCGAGCAGTACTTC | CAWSRGEQYF
NA | TRBJ2-1 | NA | TRBV30 | TGTGCCTGGAGTGTACTGCGGGACAATGAGCAGTTCTTC | CAWSVLRDNEQFF
TRBD1 | TRBJ2-7 | NA | TRBV30 | TGTGCCTGGGGGACAGGGTTGTACGAGCAGTACTTC | CAWGTGLYEQYF
TRBD2 | TRBJ2-7 | NA | TRBV5-1 | TGCGCCAGCAGCCCGGGACTAGCGGGCCCCTACGAGCAGTACTTC | CASSPGLAGPYEQYF
NA | TRBJ1-5 | NA | TRBV30 | TGTGCCTGGAGGAGGCCTATAGAGGACAAGGGTTTCAATCAGCCCCAGCATTTT | CAWRRPIEDKGFNQPQHF
TRBD1 | TRBJ1-2 | NA | TRBV9 | TGTGCCAGCAGCGTGGGGACAGGGGGAAACTATGGCTACACCTTC | CASSVGTGGNYGYTF
NA | TRBJ2-3 | once | TRBV27 | TGTGCCAGCAGTTTAATGCCCGCGGATCACACAGATACGCAGTATTTT | CASSLMPADHTDTQYF
TRBD1 | TRBJ1-2 | NA | TRBV7-8 | TGTGCCAGCAGCTTTAGTACAGGGGATGGCTACACCTTC | CASSFSTGDGYTF
TRBD1 | TRBJ1-1 | NA | TRBV5-1 | TGCGCCAGCAGCTGGGACAGGGGTGACACTGAAGCTTTCTTT | CASSWDRGDTEAFF
TRBD2 | TRBJ2-2 | NA | TRBV13 | TGTGCCAGCAGCTTTTATAGCGGGGGGACCGGGGAGCTGTTTTTT | CASSFYSGGTGELFF
TRBD1 | TRBJ1-2 | NA | TRBV2 | TGTGCCACCCGACAGGGTGCTGATGTTGGCTACACCTTC | CATRQGADVGYTF
TRBD2 | TRBJ2-1 | NA | TRBV2 | TGTGCCAGCCGAGCCGGGACTAGCGGGAGTCGATCCTCCTACAATGAGCAGTTCTTC | CASRAGTSGSRSSYNEQFF
TRBD1 | TRBJ2-2 | few | TRBV18 | TGTGCCAGCTCACCATCAGGGACAGGAGGCACCGGGGAGCTGTTTTTT | CASSPSGTGGTGELFF
NA | TRBJ2-7 | NA | TRBV18 | TGTGCCAGCGCCTTAGAGGCCCGCGGCCGCGAGCAGTACTTC | CASALEARGREQYF
NA | TRBJ1-2 | NA | TRBV25-1 | TGTGCCAGCAGTGTAACGGGAGGTCACTATGGCTACACCTTC | CASSVTGGHYGYTF
TRBD1 | TRBJ1-5 | NA | TRBV14 | TGTGCCAGCAGCCACGGACAGGGGAATCAGCCCCAGCATTTT | CASSHGQGNQPQHF
TRBD2 | TRBJ2-7 | NA | TRBV9 | TGTGCCAGCAGCGTAGGGTGGGGTAGCGGGGTGTACGAGCAGTACTTC | CASSVGWGSGVYEQYF
TRBD2 | TRBJ2-5 | NA | TRBV30 | TGTGCCTGGAGTGTCACAATAGCGGGAAGGGAGACCCAGTACTTC | CAWSVTIAGRETQYF
TRBD2 | TRBJ2-2 | NA | TRBV19 | TGTGCCAGTAGTCTATTAGCGGGAGGGGGCACCGGGGAGCTGTTTTTT | CASSLLAGGGTGELFF
TRBD2 | TRBJ2-1 | once | TRBV6-1 | TGTGCCAGCAGTGGTACTAGCGGGAGTTTCGGTGAGCAGTTCTTC | CASSGTSGSFGEQFF
NA | TRBJ1-2 | once | TRBV19 | TGTGCCAGTAGTATATTAAACGGGAACTATGGCTACACCTTC | CASSILNGNYGYTF
TRBD1 | TRBJ1-2 | NA | TRBV5-1 | TGCGCCAGCAGCTTGGCTGGACAGGGGGGTGGCTACACCTTC | CASSLAGQGGGYTF
TRBD2 | TRBJ2-3 | NA | TRBV27 | TGTGCCAGCAGTTACCCCTCGGGGGGACTGGTGACAGATACGCAGTATTTT | CASSYPSGGLVTDTQYF
NA | TRBJ1-2 | NA | TRBV9 | TGTGCCTCTAGCTCACCCGACACCAGGGGCTACACCTTC | CASSSPDTRGYTF
NA | TRBJ1-1 | once | TRBV9 | TGTGCCAGCAGCGTGACAGGATCCAGAGATACTGAAGCTTTCTTT | CASSVTGSRDTEAFF
TRBD2 | TRBJ2-3 | NA | TRBV25-1 | TGTGCCAGCAGTGAATCCCGAGCCGGGACTAGCGACACAGATACGCAGTATTTT | CASSESRAGTSDTDTQYF
TRBD2 | TRBJ2-7 | once | TRBV10-2 | TGCGCCAGCAGTGAAGTAGCGGGACCCTACGAGCAGTACTTC | CASSEVAGPYEQYF
TRBD2 | TRBJ2-1 | NA | TRBV19 | TGTGCCAGTAGTTTAGGGACTAGTTTATCCTACAATGAGCAGTTCTTC | CASSLGTSLSYNEQFF
TRBD1 | TRBJ2-7 | NA | TRBV27 | TGTGCCAGCAGTCAAGGACAGGGCTACGAGCAGTACTTC | CASSQGQGYEQYF
NA | TRBJ1-1 | NA | TRBV2 | TGTGCCAGTACTACACCCAGGGATTCGGTGGACACTGAAGCTTTCTTT | CASTTPRDSVDTEAFF
NA | TRBJ1-1 | NA | TRBV11-2 | TGTGCCAGCAGCTTAGATGGGGCAGCCGGGGCTTTCTTT | CASSLDGAAGAFF
NA | TRBJ1-6 | once | TRBV30 | TGTGCCTGGGGATGGAGCTCCTATAATTCACCCCTCCACTTT | CAWGWSSYNSPLHF
TRBD2 | TRBJ2-7 | once | TRBV27 | TGTGCCAGCAGTTCCGGCCTGACTAGCGGGAGAAACTACGAGCAGTACTTC | CASSSGLTSGRNYEQYF
TRBD1 | TRBJ2-7 | NA | TRBV6-5 | TGTGCCAGCAGTCCGAGACAGGGGTCCCACGAGCAGTACTTC | CASSPRQGSHEQYF
TRBD1 | TRBJ1-4 | NA | TRBV6-6 | TGTGCCAGCAGTCCAACGACAGGGGAATATGAAAAACTGTTTTTT | CASSPTTGEYEKLFF
NA | TRBJ1-2 | NA | TRBV27 | TGTGCCAGCAGTAACTTGGGACTTTCAAACTATGGCTACACCTTC | CASSNLGLSNYGYTF
NA | TRBJ2-3 | NA | TRBV9 | TGTGCCAGCAGCGTAGCAGGGTCCACAGATACGCAGTATTTT | CASSVAGSTDTQYF
TRBD2 | TRBJ2-2 | NA | TRBV5-1 | TGCGCCAGCAGCTCGGGACTAGCGGGAGGACCGAACACCGGGGAGCTGTTTTTT | CASSSGLAGGPNTGELFF
TRBD1 | TRBJ1-2 | few | TRBV7-2 | TGTGCCAGCAGCAACCGACAGGGGAACAACTATGGCTACACCTTC | CASSNRQGNNYGYTF
TRBD1 | TRBJ2-7 | few | TRBV2 | TGTGCCAGCAGTGATGGGGGACAGGGGGATGAGCAGTACTTC | CASSDGGQGDEQYF
TRBD1 | TRBJ1-2 | NA | TRBV6-6 | TGTGCCAGCAGTCGTACCATCAGGGACAGGGACTATGGCTACACCTTC | CASSRTIRDRDYGYTF
TRBD1 | TRBJ1-2 | NA | TRBV29-1 | TGCAGCGTGACAGGGGAGAGGGCTGGGTATGGCTACACCTTC | CSVTGERAGYGYTF
NA | TRBJ2-1 | few | TRBV30 | TGTGCCTGGAGTCCCCGGAATGAGCAGTTCTTC | CAWSPRNEQFF
NA | TRBJ2-7 | NA | TRBV28 | TGTGCCAGCATTGGTTCGGGGGACTACGAGCAGTACTTC | CASIGSGDYEQYF
TRBD1 | TRBJ1-2 | few | TRBV27 | TGTGCCAGCAGTTCGGCGGGACAGGGGCTTGGCTACACCTTC | CASSSAGQGLGYTF
TRBD2 | TRBJ2-7 | NA | TRBV10-1 | TGCGCCAGCAGTGAGTCGCTAGCGGACGAGCAGTACTTC | CASSESLADEQYF
TRBD2 | TRBJ2-7 | NA | TRBV4-3 | TGCGCCAGCAGCCCCGGACTAGTGGGGCGCGAGCAGTACTTC | CASSPGLVGREQYF
NA | TRBJ2-1 | NA | TRBV19 | TGTGCCAGTAGCCGCTCCTACAATGAGCAGTTCTTC | CASSRSYNEQFF
TRBD2 | TRBJ2-1 | once | TRBV7-8 | TGTGCCAGCTTTACTTTAGCGGGAGTAGGTTACAATGAGCAGTTCTTC | CASFTLAGVGYNEQFF
NA | TRBJ2-5 | few | TRBV5-6 | TGTGCCAGCAGCTTTCGCCAGGGCCTAGGAGAGACCCAGTACTTC | CASSFRQGLGETQYF
TRBD2 | TRBJ2-7 | once | TRBV27 | TGTGCCAGCAGTTTATATTGGCGGGAGACCTACGAGCAGTACTTC | CASSLYWRETYEQYF
TRBD2 | TRBJ2-3 | NA | TRBV4-2 | TGTGCCAGCAGCCCAGAAAACGGGGGAGGGCCCACAGATACGCAGTATTTT | CASSPENGGGPTDTQYF
TRBD1 | TRBJ1-2 | NA | TRBV29-1 | TGCAGCGTGACAGGGGTTTATGACTATGGCTACACCTTC | CSVTGVYDYGYTF
NA | TRBJ1-1 | NA | TRBV11-2 | TGTGCCAGCAGCGCCGGAGTGAACACTGAAGCTTTCTTT | CASSAGVNTEAFF
NA | TRBJ2-7 | few | TRBV7-8 | TGTGCCAGCAGCCCCGTGGCAGGGTCAAGAGAGCAGTACTTC | CASSPVAGSREQYF